This T cell receptor beta chain was sequenced during a study of shared clonotypes between healthy human individuals (TCRdb year 2020). Regarding the study in general: Two women and three men aged 18 to 49 years were included in the cohort. For each donor, three plates each were used for CD4 naive and CD4 memory, two plates were used for CD8 naive, and one plate was used for CD8 memory. To estimate repertoire size and how much clonotype sharing occurs between individuals, the study deeply sequenced the blood TCR repertoires of 4 to 6 healthy adults. To increase sequencing depth and limit assay-specific biases, different laboratories used diverse techniques to prepare libraries and sequence TCR repertoires. Each donor's leukapheresis produced roughly between roughly 0.9 and 9 billion PBMCs.

This clone was recorded once. This receptor's antigen is unknown. Base-call qualities are not available, and no considerably larger clone is one nucleotide away. Other DNA sequences in the same sample also yield this CDR3. Study-wide findings and limitations: Incomplete sequencing was indicated by rarefaction of sorted-subset datasets, despite the large sequencing depth. Based on pairwise subsampling, the degree of clonotype sharing among donors was expected to be affected by sequencing depth. Because the study included a small number of donors, the genetic and exposure-history diversity represented was limited. Naive subsets generally had larger estimated clonotype richness than memory subsets did. Compared with non-shared clonotypes, clonotypes shared by all four sorted-subset donors had higher generation probabilities. Sharing across a few donors was observed for about 5% of naive CD4, around 3.5% of naive CD8, around 2.5% of memory CD4, and about 0.4% of memory CD8 clonotypes. Sampling was restricted to blood, and TCR repertoires in tissue are likely to differ from TCR repertoires in blood.

Healthy HIV-negative adults with no recently reported acute infections or vaccinations were included as donors. Every donor was a Caucasian adult living in Nashville, Tennessee, USA. CD4+ T cells were enriched by magnetic negative selection, after which naive cells were positively selected on CD45RA and the negative fraction was taken as the memory subset. Blood was collected by leukapheresis, and PBMCs were isolated by Ficoll-Histopaque density gradient centrifugation and then cryopreserved in liquid nitrogen vapor phase. Analytical flow cytometry was used to check the purity and quantity of each magnetically sorted T cell population. Genomic DNA was isolated from each sorted fraction and quantified by UV absorbance on a Nanodrop 2000c. TCR CDR3 regions were amplified from genomic DNA by multiplex PCR using the deep immunoSEQ assay. For each cell subset, the extracted genomic DNA was distributed evenly across all wells of several immunoSEQ 96-well plates, and each plate served as one replicate. For sorted subsets, about 210 ng of genomic DNA, equivalent to 25,000 to 35,000 T cell genomes, went into each replicate PCR. The purified libraries were quantified using a Qubit 3.0 fluorometer, sized with a Bioanalyzer 2100, and then quantified again using the KAPA Library Quantification kit. Every immunoSEQ 96-well plate was sequenced on a separate single-read 150-cycle Illumina NextSeq 550 flow cell. Under the source paper's analysis protocol: Because the immunoSEQ output held only junctional sequences and lacked quality scores, the filtering could not match the filtering applied to full-length reads. To assign V/J genes and CDR3, sequences were annotated using PyIR, a Python wrapper for IgBLAST v1.9, with IMGT germline references. Reads with weak V/J assignments (E-value above 1e-6), missing CDR3, stop codons, out-of-frame junctions, or ambiguous translated residues were removed. V3J clonotypes were defined by identical inferred V gene, J gene, and CDR3 amino acid sequence. The percentage overlap between two repertoires was calculated by dividing the number of shared unique clonotypes by the size of the smaller repertoire. Three approaches were used to assess repertoire richness: RTK rarefaction, the Chao1 estimator, and Recon v2.1 estimates of unobserved clonotypes. OLGA was used to compute generation probabilities for all TCRbeta clonotypes that the gDNA method yielded from a handful of donors. Drawn from immuneACCESS, this table holds only the in-frame rearrangements with V and J called that TCRdb kept. Clones are partly lost; checked studies trace under half to an unresolved V gene and leave the rest unexplained. V, J and clone size are taken as reported in that table, and D and trimming were inferred from the DNA itself. Present in this sample are some 1,600,000 clones, approximately 98% of which were seen just once. The biggest ten clones account for about 0.45% of the sample.

Sequencing was done on a sample of naive CD4+ T cells sorted from blood. The cell subset or site label, as the study defines it: CD45RA+ positively selected. This TCR was recovered from a man under 40 in good health.

The CDR3 protein is CASSDASGGETQYF. The nucleotide sequence is given as TGTGCCAGCAGTGATGCCTCCGGGGGCGAGACCCAGTACTTC. The chain is assembled from TRBV2 and TRBJ2-5; the D region is possibly TRBD1 or TRBD2, each matching across 6 bases. Measured from the cysteine to the phenylalanine, the CDR3 is 14 residues long. The retained sequence is limited to the CDR3, 42 bases, with the frame set at the first base. CDR1 and CDR2 are drawn from the germline V gene: SNHLY, FYNNEI. Relative to germline, V is 3 bases shorter and J is 5 bases shorter, with 13 bases between their ends.